This T cell receptor (beta chain) derives from a study of T cell responses to AZD1222 COVID-19 vaccine. The CDR3 is made up of 19 amino acids. Germline CDR1 and CDR2: MGHRA and YSYEKL. The V segment lost 0 bases and the J segment 2 bases; nucleotides outside the gene matches: 12. Generated by immunoSEQ multiplex PCR, the TCRdb table keeps only in-frame clones and is missing some. Of some 84,000 clones listed, around nine tenths are singletons. This specimen was peripheral blood, taken on day 0 of AZD1222 vaccination. This clonotype was sampled from an adult in good health. The V and J genes are TRBV4-1 and TRBJ2-3; TRBD2 matches at 9 bases. The CDR3 coding sequence is TGCGCCAGCAGCCAAGAAGAGGCGGGAGGGTTTTCATCCACAGATACGCAGTATTTT. Its translation is CASSQEEAGGFSSTDTQYF.